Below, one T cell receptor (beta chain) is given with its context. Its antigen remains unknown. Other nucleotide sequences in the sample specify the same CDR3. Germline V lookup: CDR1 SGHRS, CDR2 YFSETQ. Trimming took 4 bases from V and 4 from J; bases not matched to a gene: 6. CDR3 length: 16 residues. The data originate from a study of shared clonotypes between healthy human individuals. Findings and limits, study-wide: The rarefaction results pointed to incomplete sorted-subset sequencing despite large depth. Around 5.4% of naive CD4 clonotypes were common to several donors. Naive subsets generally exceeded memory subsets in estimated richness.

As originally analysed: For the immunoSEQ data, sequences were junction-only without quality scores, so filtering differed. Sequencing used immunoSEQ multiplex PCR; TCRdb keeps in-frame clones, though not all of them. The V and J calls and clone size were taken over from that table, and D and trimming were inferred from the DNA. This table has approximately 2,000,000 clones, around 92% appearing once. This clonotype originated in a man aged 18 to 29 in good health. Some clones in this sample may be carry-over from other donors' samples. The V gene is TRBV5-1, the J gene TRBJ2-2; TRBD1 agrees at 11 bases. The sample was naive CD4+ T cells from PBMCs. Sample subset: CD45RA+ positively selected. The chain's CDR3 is CASSPPGQGGTGELFF. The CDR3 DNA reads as TGCGCCAGCAGCCCGCCGGGACAGGGGGGCACCGGGGAGCTGTTTTTT.